This TCR beta chain was identified in a study of CD8+ T cells in alopecia areata (dated by TCRdb to the late 2010s). Context from the whole study: The treated patients took part in an open-label pilot trial in which moderate-to-severe alopecia areata was treated with oral tofacitinib at 5 to 10 mg twice daily. Tofacitinib was administered for 6 to 18 months, and 6 months of follow-up off drug were then conducted to assess delayed response and recurrence. Amplification of TCRbeta CDR3 regions was done by immunoSEQ multiplex PCR using 35 Vbeta forward primers and 13 Jbeta reverse primers. Disease severity in treated patients was measured with the SALT score, which quantifies the percentage of affected scalp surface area. To study T cell clonal expansion in alopecia areata, the researchers applied high-throughput TCRbeta sequencing to both the C3H/HeJ mouse model and human patients. Clonality in the scalp was compared among normal scalp (n=4), patchy alopecia areata scalp (n=8), and alopecia totalis/universalis scalp (n=8). Tofacitinib-treated patients had biopsies at baseline and at 4 and 24 weeks of treatment, with a later scalp biopsy in several patients. RNA came from the PAXgene miRNA kit for fixed scalp, the miRNeasy kit for PBMCs, and the RNeasy kit for mouse skin. In humans, TCRbeta sequencing was performed on scalp tissue and on sorted CD4+ and CD8+ peripheral blood T cells from healthy controls and from patients with patchy or totalis/universalis alopecia areata. Results and caveats for the whole study, not just this receptor: Scalp TCR repertoire analysis is complicated because resident alphabeta T cells in normal human skin are also sequenced, whereas mouse skin is dominated by gammadelta T cells. Because the treated cohort was small and had just a single nonresponder, larger studies are needed to establish links between baseline CD8+ expansion and response. Compared with normal scalp, lesional scalp had higher clonality and more expanded CD8+ clones, particularly in alopecia totalis/universalis, a pattern that suggests antigenic drive. Compared with mice, TCR sequences shared between patients were less clear, possibly partly because of HLA diversity across the patient population. With tofacitinib, both scalp clonality and the number of expanded CD8+ clones among the top 100 scalp clones went down significantly. Many expanded lesional clones were found to persist in scalp and blood during tofacitinib treatment, and relapse after treatment cessation may be partly explained by this persistence.

This clone appeared a few times. This clone's antigen is unknown. Base qualities are not provided; no much larger clone lies one nucleotide away. CDR1 and CDR2 were assigned from the germline V gene as MGHDK and SYGVNS. Trimming at the junction amounts to 2 bases on V and 3 bases on J, and the germline ends lie 8 bases apart. The CDR3 runs 13 amino acids, cysteine and phenylalanine included. Of all the DNA, just the CDR3 is kept, 39 bases in frame from base 1. The treatment or condition label corresponds to: oral pan-JAK inhibitor, 5-10 mg twice daily. Peripheral blood and lesional scalp punch biopsies were obtained from patients with alopecia areata. PBMCs were separated by density centrifugation and stained for CD3, CD4 and CD8, after which CD4+ and CD8+ T cells were sorted on a FACSAria. Receptor libraries were prepared by the immunoSEQ multiplex PCR assay. RNA was extracted from all samples and reverse transcribed into cDNA as template for TCR sequencing. SuperScript III was used to make first-strand cDNA, primed with a 2:1 mix of oligo-dT and random hexamers. Amplification bias was assessed with a synthetic immune receptor repertoire, and residual bias was removed computationally. Under the source paper's analysis protocol: Raw reads were preprocessed for error removal, and CDR3 was defined according to IMGT conventions as running from the conserved cysteine to phenylalanine. To get clonality, Shannon entropy was normalized by log2 of the number of productive unique TCRs and the result was subtracted from 1. CD4 or CD8 identity of scalp clones was inferred by cross-referencing scalp TCRbeta sequences with sorted blood CD4 and CD8 repertoires. Drawn from immuneACCESS, this table holds only the in-frame rearrangements with V and J called that TCRdb kept. Clones are partly lost; checked studies trace under half to an unresolved V gene and leave the rest unexplained. V, J and clone size were drawn from that table, and D and trimming were deduced from the DNA. The sample data list roughly 64,000 clones, and 35% to 55% of these were observed just once. Together, the top ten hold roughly 22% of the sample.

This sequence originates from a human donor with alopecia areata. The source material was CD8+ T cells sorted from blood, sampled at roughly week 36, from a patient treated with tofacitinib. The chain is encoded by TRBV25-1 joined to TRBJ2-7; TRBD2 might be the D gene, on 6 matching bases. The DNA is as follows: TGTGCCAGCAGTGAACTGGGGGGCTACGAGCAGTACTTC. It encodes CASSELGGYEQYF.